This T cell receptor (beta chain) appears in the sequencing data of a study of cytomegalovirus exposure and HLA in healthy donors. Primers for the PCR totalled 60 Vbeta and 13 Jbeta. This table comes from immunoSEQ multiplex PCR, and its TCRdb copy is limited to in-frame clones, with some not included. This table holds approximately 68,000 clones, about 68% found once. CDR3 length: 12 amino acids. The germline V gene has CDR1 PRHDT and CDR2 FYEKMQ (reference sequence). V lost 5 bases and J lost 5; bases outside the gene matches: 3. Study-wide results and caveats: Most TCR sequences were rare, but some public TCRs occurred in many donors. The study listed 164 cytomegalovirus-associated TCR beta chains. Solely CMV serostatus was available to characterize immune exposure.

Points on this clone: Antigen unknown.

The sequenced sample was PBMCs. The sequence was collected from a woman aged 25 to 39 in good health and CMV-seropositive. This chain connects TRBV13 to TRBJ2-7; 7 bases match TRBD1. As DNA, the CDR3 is TGTGCCAGCAGCGTGACAGGGAACGAGCAGTACTTC. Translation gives CASSVTGNEQYF. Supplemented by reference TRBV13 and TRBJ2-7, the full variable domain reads AAGVIQSPRHLIKEKRETATLKCYPIPRHDTVYWYQQGPGQDPQFLISFYEKMQSDKGSIPDRFSAQQFSDYHSELNMSSLELGDSALYFCASSVTGNEQYFGPGTRLTVT.